Below are 27 T cell receptor beta chains sequenced from a single sample in a study of blood T cell repertoires in COVID-19. Assay used: immunoSEQ multiplex PCR; TCRdb lists only in-frame clones, some missing. The table has tens of thousands of clones, roughly 80% seen once. The sequenced sample consisted of peripheral blood. The source is a woman of 80 years or more with acute or convalescent COVID-19.

The genes are TRBV28 and TRBJ1-1; D gene unclear. Germline CDR1 is MDHEN and CDR2 is SYDVKM. Trimming took 7 bases from V and 2 from J, leaving 14 bases between them. The CDR3 spans 14 residues. The CDR3 DNA reads as TGTGCCAGCAACCTACTAGGGCCAAACACTGAAGCTTTCTTT. Amino acids: CASNLLGPNTEAFF. Combining the CDR3 with reference TRBV28 and TRBJ1-1 gives the whole variable domain DVKVTQSSRYLVKRTGEKVFLECVQDMDHENMFWYRQDPGLGLRLIYFSYDVKMKEKGDIPEGYSVSREKKERFSLILESASTNQTSMYLCASNLLGPNTEAFFGQGTRLTVV.

The chain employs TRBV19 and TRBJ1-3; 9 bases fit TRBD1. J lost 0 bases, V lost 6 bases, and 9 bases had no gene match. This CDR3 is built from 17 residues. CDR1 LNHDA and CDR2 SQIVND come from the germline V gene (reference sequence). The CDR3 spells CASRAGTGTYSGNTIYF. CDR3 in DNA: TGTGCCAGTAGAGCCGGGACAGGGACTTACTCTGGAAACACCATATATTTT.

CDR3 residues: CASSEEAGGSYGGETQYF. As DNA, the CDR3 is TGTGCCAGCAGCGAGGAGGCAGGGGGATCATACGGGGGAGAGACCCAGTACTTC. V gene TRBV9 combines with J gene TRBJ2-5, with a weak D call TRBD1 (7 bases). The CDR3 runs to 18 residues. Between the trimmed V and J ends, which lost 3 bases and 4 bases, there was a span of 25 bases. Per the germline V gene, CDR1 is SGDLS and CDR2 is YYNGEE.

V is TRBV5-4 and J is TRBJ2-5; D is undetermined. CDR1 and CDR2 from the germline V gene are SGHNT and YYREEE (reference sequence). V lost 0 bases and J 5 bases, leaving 5 bases between the germline ends. The CDR3 sequence is 12 residues long. CDR3 nucleotides: TGTGCCAGCAGCTTGGCACAGGAGACCCAGTACTTC. Residues: CASSLAQETQYF. Using reference TRBV5-4 and TRBJ2-5 for the parts outside the CDR3, the full variable domain is ETGVTQSPTHLIKTRGQQVTLRCSSQSGHNTVSWYQQALGQGPQFIFQYYREEENGRGNFPPRFSGLQFPNYSSELNVNALELDDSALYLCASSLAQETQYFGPGTRLLVL.

This clone was picked up a small number of times. The chain uses TRBV7-9 and TRBJ1-5; no definite D call. Germline CDR1 is SEHNR and CDR2 is FQNEAQ (reference sequence). The CDR3 is made up of 15 amino acids. Trimming took off 5 bases at V and 2 bases at J, with 13 bases between the two ends. The CDR3 coding sequence is TGTGCCAGCAGCCCCGGGCGCGGGGGCAATCAGCCCCAGCATTTT. As protein: CASSPGRGGNQPQHF.

This chain joins TRBV7-6 and TRBJ2-3; perhaps TRBD2 as D (6 bases). The CDR3 has 17 amino acids. The germline V gene has CDR1 SGHVS and CDR2 FNYEAQ. The V gene lost 0 bases and the J gene lost 3 bases, with 16 bases spanning the gap. As DNA, the CDR3 is TGTGCCAGCAGCTTAGCGCCACCCGGGGGAATGACAGATACGCAGTATTTT. This encodes CASSLAPPGGMTDTQYF.

The chain has TRBV5-8 and TRBJ2-3; 9 bases line up with TRBD1. The V gene's germline CDR1 is SGHTS and CDR2 YDEGEE. Unmatched junction bases numbered 11, after V lost 4 bases and J lost 2 bases. This CDR3 comprises 17 residues. Here the CDR3 DNA reads TGTGCCAGCAGCCGAACCGGGACAGGGATGTCCACAGATACGCAGTATTTT. As protein: CASSRTGTGMSTDTQYF.

The chain carries TRBV6-1 and TRBJ2-2; tentatively, D is TRBD2 (6 bases). V gave up 0 bases and J gave up 3 bases, with 8 bases separating them. The germline CDR1 and CDR2 sequences are MNHNS and SASEGT. CDR3 size: 15 residues. As DNA, the CDR3 is TGTGCCAGCAGTGAAGCTCGGGGGTACACCGGGGAGCTGTTTTTT. Its translation is CASSEARGYTGELFF.

V usage is TRBV19 and J usage is TRBJ1-5; TRBD1 agrees at 8 bases. The germline V gene has CDR1 LNHDA and CDR2 SQIVND (reference sequence). This CDR3 spans 16 amino acids. V lost 5 bases to trimming and J lost 5 bases; unmatched junction nucleotides: 11. The CDR3: CASSLLSGTGYQPQHF. In DNA form, the CDR3 reads TGTGCCAGTAGTCTTCTATCCGGGACAGGTTATCAGCCCCAGCATTTT.

The chain joins TRBV28 to TRBJ1-5; no clear D. CDR3 length: 12 amino acids. Germline CDR1 reads MDHEN; CDR2 reads SYDVKM. Trimming cost V 6 bases and J 4 bases, with 7 bases left between them. The CDR3 protein is CASSPSNQPQHF. CDR3 sequence (DNA): TGTGCCAGCAGCCCCTCTAATCAGCCCCAGCATTTT.

The gene calls are TRBV11-2 and TRBJ1-6; D call uncertain. The germline V gene encodes CDR1 SGHAT and CDR2 FQNNGV. This CDR3 region has 16 residues. Between the trimmed V and J ends, which lost 1 base and 7 bases, there was a span of 14 bases. The CDR3 reads CASSLVWASGNSPLHF. The CDR3 bases are TGTGCCAGCAGCTTAGTGTGGGCTTCGGGAAATTCACCCCTCCACTTT.

The chain joins TRBV27 to TRBJ2-3, with 7 bases that match TRBD1. This CDR3 region has 13 residues. Trimming took 8 bases from V and 6 from J; bases not matched to a gene: 8. Germline assignment: CDR1 MNHEY and CDR2 SMNVEV (reference sequence). CDR3 sequence: CASEKQGLDTQYF. The CDR3 nucleotides are TGTGCCAGCGAAAAACAGGGGTTGGATACGCAGTATTTT.

DNA of the CDR3: TGTGCCTGGAGTATTTTAGCGGGGGGCCGCAATGAGCAGTTCTTC. Protein product: CAWSILAGGRNEQFF. V and J are TRBV30 and TRBJ2-1; 10 positions match TRBD2. Looked up from germline, CDR1 is GTSNPN and CDR2 is SVGIG (reference sequence). The CDR3 covers 15 residues. V lost 2 bases and J lost 6; bases outside the gene matches: 7.

V usage is TRBV29-1 and J usage is TRBJ1-2; D not certain. Trimming took 5 bases from V and 5 from J, leaving 9 bases between them. Germline CDR1 is SQVTM and CDR2 is ANQGSEA. There are 11 residues in the CDR3. The DNA for the CDR3 is TGCAGCGTTTCGTCGGGGTATGGCTACACCTTC. This codes for CSVSSGYGYTF.

This clone has just a few counts. The V gene is TRBV3-1 (or the pseudogene TRBV3-2), the J gene TRBJ1-5; tentatively, D is TRBD1 (5 bases). The CDR3 extends over 13 amino acids. CDR1 is LGHDT, CDR2 YNNKEL, per germline (reference sequence). V shed 5 bases and J shed 5 bases, with 10 bases lying between them. CDR3 sequence: CASSSGGDQPQHF. In DNA, the CDR3 is TGTGCCAGCAGCAGCGGGGGGGATCAGCCCCAGCATTTT.

This rearrangement joins TRBV3-1 (or the pseudogene TRBV3-2) to TRBJ1-3; tentatively, D is TRBD1 (6 bases). Germline V gene lookup returns CDR1 LGHDT and CDR2 YNNKEL (reference sequence). Trimming cost V 5 bases and J 0 bases, with 20 bases left between them. This CDR3 contains 18 residues. The CDR3 is CASSTHQGLGSSGNTIYF. Written as DNA, the CDR3 is TGTGCCAGCAGCACCCACCAGGGGTTAGGGAGCTCTGGAAACACCATATATTTT.

The chain carries TRBV27 and TRBJ1-2, with 11 bases aligning to TRBD1. Germline loops: CDR1 MNHEY, CDR2 SMNVEV (reference sequence). The CDR3 has 13 residues. The ends lost 6 bases at V and 13 bases at J; junction bases unmatched: 10. The CDR3 DNA reads as TGTGCCAGCAGGTTTCGGGACAGGGGGGATTCCACCTTC. This codes for CASRFRDRGDSTF.

This chain joins TRBV27 and TRBJ2-7; tentatively, D is TRBD1 (5 bases). Trimming took 3 bases from V and 5 from J, leaving 20 bases between them. This CDR3 is 16 amino acids long. Germline V gene sequence: CDR1 MNHEY, CDR2 SMNVEV (reference sequence). In nucleotides, the CDR3 is TGTGCCAGCAGTTTGTCGAGAAGGGCAGGGTCAAACGAGCAGTACTTC. Protein sequence: CASSLSRRAGSNEQYF.

This chain connects TRBV11-2 to TRBJ1-2; 9 bases agree with TRBD1. V shed 2 bases and J 8 bases; nucleotides not matched to a gene: 9. Germline-derived CDR1 and CDR2 are SGHAT and FQNNGV. The CDR3 has 15 amino acids. This CDR3 is CASSLIGTGQIGYTF. Written as DNA, the CDR3 is TGTGCCAGCAGCTTAATTGGGACAGGGCAGATAGGCTACACCTTC.

V gene TRBV2 combines with J gene TRBJ2-1; maybe TRBD2 (7 bases). CDR3 length: 14 residues. V shed 8 bases and J shed 4 bases, with 15 bases lying between them. CDR1 and CDR2 (germline): SNHLY, FYNNEI. In DNA, the CDR3 is TGTGCCAGCGGGGGGGCCCTCTATTACAATGAGCAGTTCTTC. Its protein is CASGGALYYNEQFF.

The gene calls are TRBV3-1 (or the pseudogene TRBV3-2) and TRBJ2-7; 7 bases are a match to TRBD1. Germline CDR1 reads LGHDT; CDR2 reads YNNKEL (reference sequence). This CDR3 has 14 amino acids. V was clipped by 1 base and J by 6 bases; unmatched bases: 6. CDR3 sequence: CASSQVDRNGEQYF. Here the CDR3 DNA reads TGTGCCAGCAGCCAAGTGGACAGGAATGGCGAGCAGTACTTC.

V is TRBV6-1 and J is TRBJ1-2; no clear D gene. V gave up 2 bases and J gave up 8 bases, with 15 bases separating them. Germline CDR1 and CDR2: MNHNS and SASEGT. The CDR3 is made up of 14 amino acids. CDR3 amino acids: CASSERTNFYGYTF. The CDR3 coding sequence is TGTGCCAGCAGTGAACGGACTAATTTCTACGGCTACACCTTC.

This chain links TRBV19 with TRBJ1-5; 7 nucleotides match TRBD1. Germline CDR1 is LNHDA and CDR2 is SQIVND (reference sequence). The junction had 7 bases not matched to a gene; V was cut back by 5 bases and J by 3 bases. The CDR3 totals 15 residues. As DNA, the CDR3 is TGTGCCAGTAGTCCAGGCGGACAGGCCAATCAGCCCCAGCATTTT. The encoded protein is CASSPGGQANQPQHF.

The rearrangement joins TRBV7-2 to TRBJ1-1; tentatively, D is TRBD1 (6 bases). The V end was cut by 1 base, the J end by 5 bases, with 11 bases between. In germline, CDR1 is SGHTA, CDR2 FQGNSA. The CDR3 is 14 residues long. This CDR3 is CASSLGGGATEAFF. The CDR3 DNA sequence: TGTGCCAGCAGCTTAGGCGGGGGGGCGACTGAAGCTTTCTTT. The full variable domain, in which reference TRBV7-2 and TRBJ1-1 provide the parts outside the CDR3, is GAGVSQSPSNKVTEKGKDVELRCDPISGHTALYWYRQSLGQGLEFLIYFQGNSAPDKSGLPSDRFSAERTGGSVSTLTIQRTQQEDSAVYLCASSLGGGATEAFFGQGTRLTVV.

The V and J genes are TRBV7-9 and TRBJ1-2; tentatively, D is TRBD1 (5 bases). There are 14 residues in the CDR3. Deletions cut 8 bases from V and 6 bases from J, with 19 bases between. Germline V gene sequence: CDR1 SEHNR, CDR2 FQNEAQ (reference sequence). The CDR3 DNA is TGTGCCAGCGCAACATTTCGGGGGTCCGATGGCTACACCTTC. Translation: CASATFRGSDGYTF.

In nucleotides, the CDR3 is TGTGCCAGCAGCTTAGCACTAAACACCGGGGAGCTGTTTTTT. Its translation is CASSLALNTGELFF. J is TRBJ2-2 and V is TRBV7-9; the D is unclear. Germline assignment: CDR1 SEHNR and CDR2 FQNEAQ (reference sequence). This CDR3 has 14 residues. V was cut by 0 bases and J by 2 bases, with 4 bases left in between.

V and J are TRBV5-6 and TRBJ2-7, with D possibly being TRBD2 (6 bases). The germline V and J ends were trimmed by 2 bases and 3 bases, with 9 bases remaining between them. Per germline, CDR1 SGHDT and CDR2 YYEEEE. This CDR3 spans 13 amino acids. The CDR3 here is CASSFPGDYEQYF. The CDR3 DNA sequence: TGTGCCAGCAGCTTCCCGGGAGACTACGAGCAGTACTTC.